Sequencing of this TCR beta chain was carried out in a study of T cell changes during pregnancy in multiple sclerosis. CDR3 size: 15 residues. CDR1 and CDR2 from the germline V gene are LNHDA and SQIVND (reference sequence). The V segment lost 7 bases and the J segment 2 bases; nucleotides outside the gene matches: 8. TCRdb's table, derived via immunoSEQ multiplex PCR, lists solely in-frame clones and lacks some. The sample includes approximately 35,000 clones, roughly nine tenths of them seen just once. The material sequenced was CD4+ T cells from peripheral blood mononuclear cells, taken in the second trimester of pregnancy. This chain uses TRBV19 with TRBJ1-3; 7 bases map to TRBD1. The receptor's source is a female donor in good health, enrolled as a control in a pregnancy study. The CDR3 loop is CASTTPQGAGNTIYF. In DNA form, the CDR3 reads TGTGCCAGTACCACTCCCCAGGGGGCTGGAAACACCATATATTTT.